One sample yielded the 16 T cell receptor beta chains listed below, sequenced in a study of Graves' ophthalmopathy and Graves' hyperthyroidism (dated by TCRdb to between 2017 and 2018). Instrument used: Illumina HiSeq 2000. For repertoire sequencing, the TCR beta CDR3 regions were amplified from RNA transcripts. The first round was an RT-PCR using HTBI primers with the Qiagen OneStep RT-PCR kit, and this first round was followed by a second-round multiplex PCR, then size selection and purification. TCRdb took the public reads, trimmed them with fastp at Q25, ran MiXCR for clone calling and kept in-frame beta chains. When rows share a CDR3 protein, they turn into one entry using the most common DNA and genes. The sample table contains hundreds of thousands of distinct CDR3 sequences; only one count was recorded for around 42% of them. Over 40% of the sample comes from the top ten. Sequences were obtained from peripheral blood. All receptors come from an adult man with Graves' ophthalmopathy.

J is TRBJ2-5 and V is TRBV12-3 or TRBV12-4, with a tentative D call TRBD1 (6 bases). V dropped 7 bases and J dropped 5 bases, with 8 bases sitting between them. The CDR3 has 11 residues. The CDR3 DNA reads as TGTGCCAGCACCCAGGGGGAGACCCAGTACTTC. Translated: CASTQGETQYF.

This clonotype appeared a few times. The chain recombines TRBV9 with TRBJ1-1; no clear D gene. Deletions cut 2 bases from V and 3 bases from J, with 8 bases between. CDR3 length: 13 amino acids. In germline, CDR1 is SGDLS, CDR2 YYNGEE. For the CDR3, the DNA is TGTGCCAGCAGCGTCCACGGGGACACTGAAGCTTTCTTT. Protein sequence: CASSVHGDTEAFF.

This clonotype was detected only a few times. This chain joins TRBV7-2 and TRBJ2-7; no clear D gene. V was pared by 5 bases and J by 2 bases, with 7 bases between. Germline V gene lookup returns CDR1 SGHTA and CDR2 FQGNSA. The CDR3 has 12 residues. In DNA, the CDR3 is TGTGCCAGCAGCGTCCATCCCTACGAGCAGTACTTC. This sequence encodes CASSVHPYEQYF.

This clonotype was detected a few times. J is TRBJ2-2 and V is TRBV7-9; D possibly uses TRBD1 or TRBD2 (6 bases each). The CDR3 has 14 residues. V was shortened by 11 bases and J by 4 bases, with 17 bases between the two germline ends. The germline CDR1 and CDR2 sequences are SEHNR and FQNEAQ (reference sequence). This CDR3 is CAVQDGGGTGELFF. The CDR3 DNA is TGTGCCGTTCAGGACGGGGGCGGCACCGGGGAGCTGTTTTTT.

The chain recombines TRBV9 with TRBJ2-5; no firm D call. Looked up from germline, CDR1 is SGDLS and CDR2 is YYNGEE. The CDR3 has 14 residues. V lost 3 bases to trimming and J lost 2 bases, with 11 bases between them. Here the CDR3 reads CASSAGAQQETQYF. CDR3 nucleotide sequence: TGTGCCAGCAGCGCCGGAGCCCAGCAAGAGACCCAGTACTTC. The whole variable domain, remainder taken from reference TRBV9 and TRBJ2-5, is DSGVTQTPKHLITATGQRVTLRCSPRSGDLSVYWYQQSLDQGLQFLIQYYNGEERAKGNILERFSAQQFPDLHSELNLSSLELGDSALYFCASSAGAQQETQYFGPGTRLLVL.

V usage is TRBV12-5 and J usage is TRBJ1-1; 9 nucleotides agree with TRBD1. Germline CDR1 LGHNT, CDR2 FRNRAP. After removal of 6 bases from V and 5 bases from J, the junction contained 10 bases not matched to a gene. The CDR3 loop spans 15 amino acids. The CDR3 here is CASGSTTGGLTEAFF. As DNA, the CDR3 is TGTGCTAGTGGCAGTACCACAGGGGGCCTTACTGAAGCTTTCTTT.

The genes are TRBV28 and TRBJ1-4; TRBD1 agrees at 10 bases. The germline V gene has CDR1 MDHEN and CDR2 SYDVKM. Trimming at V came to 5 bases and at J to 8 bases, leaving 8 bases not matched to a gene. The CDR3 has 15 residues. The CDR3 is CASSTGTGEEEKLFF. Written as DNA, the CDR3 is TGTGCCAGCAGTACCGGGACAGGGGAGGAGGAAAAACTGTTTTTT.

Only a few counts were recorded for this clonotype. This rearrangement joins TRBV7-2 to TRBJ2-7; TRBD1 is a possible D gene (7 bases). V gave up 2 bases and J gave up 3 bases, with 14 bases separating them. Germline V gene sequence: CDR1 SGHTA, CDR2 FQGNSA. The length of the CDR3 is 15 residues. The CDR3 spells CASSLLQGGNYEQYF. The DNA for the CDR3 is TGTGCCAGCAGCTTATTGCAGGGGGGAAACTACGAGCAGTACTTC.

This clonotype was detected only a few times. The CDR3 nucleotides are TGTGCCAGCAGTGAAGGGGTTAGTTATAATTCACCCCTCCACTTT. This codes for CASSEGVSYNSPLHF. V usage is TRBV2 and J usage is TRBJ1-6, with D hard to call. Germline V gives CDR1 SNHLY, CDR2 FYNNEI. This CDR3 is 15 amino acids long. The V end was cut by 1 base, the J end by 4 bases, with 8 bases between.

CDR3 in amino acids: CATSDSTGTQGTEAFF. CDR3 DNA: TGTGCCACCAGTGACTCGACAGGAACCCAGGGCACTGAAGCTTTCTTT. V is TRBV24-1 and J is TRBJ1-1; a possible D gene is TRBD1 (6 bases). Trimming took 4 bases from V and 4 from J, leaving 18 bases between them. CDR3 length: 16 amino acids. Germline V gives CDR1 KGHDR, CDR2 SFDVKD.

This clonotype has a handful of counts. The rearrangement uses TRBV25-1 and TRBJ1-5, with D perhaps matching TRBD1 (6 bases). The CDR3 is 15 amino acids. Looked up from germline, CDR1 is MGHDK and CDR2 is SYGVNS. V lost 3 bases and J lost 1, with 10 bases in between. The DNA of the CDR3 is TGTGCCAGCAGTGAGGGACACCAAAGCAATCAGCCCCAGCATTTT. It yields the protein CASSEGHQSNQPQHF.

This clonotype was seen at least ten times. The chain employs TRBV7-6 and TRBJ2-6; D remains ambiguous. This CDR3 is built from 15 residues. Germline values: CDR1 SGHVS, CDR2 FNYEAQ. Trimming shortened V by 3 bases and J by 2 bases, and 8 bases separated the two germline ends. CDR3 in amino acids: CASSLVRAGANVLTF. The CDR3 bases are TGTGCCAGCAGCTTGGTCCGCGCTGGGGCCAACGTCCTGACTTTC.

Many counts were recorded for this clonotype. This chain joins TRBV20-1 and TRBJ1-1; D remains unclear. Germline values: CDR1 DFQATT, CDR2 SNEGSKA (reference sequence). The CDR3 contains 11 residues. V dropped 5 bases and J dropped 4 bases, with 8 bases sitting between them. CDR3 bases: TGCAGTGCTGGAGGGTTCACTGAAGCTTTCTTT. The encoded protein is CSAGGFTEAFF.

This clonotype was counted at least ten times. This chain uses TRBV7-9 with TRBJ1-2; D is ambiguous. The CDR3 extends over 12 amino acids. Looked up from germline, CDR1 is SEHNR and CDR2 is FQNEAQ (reference sequence). V dropped 4 bases and J dropped 4 bases, with 7 bases sitting between them. The CDR3 here is CASSSMTYGYTF. The CDR3 nucleotides read TGTGCCAGCAGCTCAATGACCTATGGCTACACCTTC.

This clonotype was found a few times. One end of the junction is discordant with germline, which a read error may explain. This rearrangement joins TRBV10-2 to TRBJ2-7; no clear D. The CDR3 runs to 13 residues. CDR1 and CDR2 from the germline V gene are WSHSY and SAAADI. This chain's CDR3 is CASGETRWGEQYF. CDR3 coding DNA: TGCGCCAGCGGTGAGACTCGGTGGGGCGAGCAGTACTTC.

The chain links TRBV2 to TRBJ2-5; tentatively, D is TRBD1 (6 bases). CDR3 size: 16 residues. The germline gives CDR1 SNHLY, CDR2 FYNNEI. V lost 5 bases and J lost 2, with 18 bases in between. DNA for the CDR3: TGTGCCAGCAGTTTAGCCTCCGGACAGACACAAGAGACCCAGTACTTC. Amino acids: CASSLASGQTQETQYF. Based on the CDR3 plus reference TRBV2 and TRBJ2-5, the full variable domain is EPEVTQTPSHQVTQMGQEVILRCVPISNHLYFYWYRQILGQKVEFLVSFYNNEISEKSEIFDDQFSVERPDGSNFTLKIRSTKLEDSAMYFCASSLASGQTQETQYFGPGTRLLVL.